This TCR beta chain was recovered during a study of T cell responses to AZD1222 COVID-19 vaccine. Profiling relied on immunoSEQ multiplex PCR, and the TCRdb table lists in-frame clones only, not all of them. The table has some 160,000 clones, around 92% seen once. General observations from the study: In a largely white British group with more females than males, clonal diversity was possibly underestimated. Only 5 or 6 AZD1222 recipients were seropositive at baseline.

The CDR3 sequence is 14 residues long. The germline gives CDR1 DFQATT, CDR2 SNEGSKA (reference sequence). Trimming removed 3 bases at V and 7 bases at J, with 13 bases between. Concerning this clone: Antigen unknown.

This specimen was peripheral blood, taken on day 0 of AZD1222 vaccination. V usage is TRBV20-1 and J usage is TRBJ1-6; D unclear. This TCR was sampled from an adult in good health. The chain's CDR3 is CSASLPQGNSPLHF. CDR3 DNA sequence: TGCAGTGCTAGTTTGCCGCAAGGGAATTCACCCCTCCACTTT.